One sample yielded the 12 T cell receptor beta chains listed below, sequenced in a study of blood T cell repertoires in COVID-19. Clones were sequenced by immunoSEQ multiplex PCR, and TCRdb holds only the in-frame ones, with some missing. The data hold around 33,000 clones, with more than 70% observed a single time. Specimen: peripheral blood. Source of these receptors: a human donor in a cohort sampled during active COVID-19.

The chain links TRBV30 to TRBJ1-3, with no clear D. CDR1 is GTSNPN and CDR2 is SVGIG in the germline V gene (reference sequence). The CDR3 spans 12 residues. V shed 4 bases and J shed 7 bases, with 11 bases lying between them. Here the CDR3 reads CAWNGGVNTIYF. The CDR3 nucleotides are TGTGCCTGGAACGGCGGAGTTAACACCATATATTTT.

This clone was observed a handful of times. The chain uses TRBV2 and TRBJ1-2; D might be TRBD1 (6 bases). The V and J ends lost 7 bases and 6 bases respectively, with 18 bases between them. From germline, CDR1 is SNHLY and CDR2 FYNNEI. The CDR3 sequence is 14 residues long. CDR3 sequence (DNA): TGTGCCAGCATGGGGACACAAAAGTCAGATGGCTACACCTTC. Protein product: CASMGTQKSDGYTF. Based on the CDR3 plus reference TRBV2 and TRBJ1-2, the full variable domain is EPEVTQTPSHQVTQMGQEVILRCVPISNHLYFYWYRQILGQKVEFLVSFYNNEISEKSEIFDDQFSVERPDGSNFTLKIRSTKLEDSAMYFCASMGTQKSDGYTFGSGTRLTVV.

The rearrangement links TRBV24-1 to TRBJ1-2; TRBD1 matches 9 bases. With 4 bases clipped from V and 4 bases from J, the junction kept 6 bases outside the gene matches. The CDR3 covers 15 residues. CDR1 is KGHDR and CDR2 is SFDVKD in the germline V gene. The CDR3 here is CATSDTGTGIYGYTF. Written as DNA, the CDR3 is TGTGCCACCAGTGACACCGGGACAGGGATCTATGGCTACACCTTC.

This clone was recorded a few times. The chain links TRBV30 to TRBJ1-5; D perhaps matches TRBD1 (6 bases). This CDR3 region has 14 residues. V lost 3 bases, J lost 6 bases, and 15 bases lay in between. Germline assignment: CDR1 GTSNPN and CDR2 SVGIG (reference sequence). The CDR3 sequence: CAWSPGRGGQPQHF. The CDR3 DNA sequence: TGTGCCTGGAGCCCTGGGAGGGGGGGTCAGCCCCAGCATTTT. Using reference TRBV30 and TRBJ1-5 for the parts outside the CDR3, the full variable domain is SQTIHQWPATLVQPVGSPLSLECTVEGTSNPNLYWYRQAAGRGLQLLFYSVGIGQISSEVPQNLSASRPQDRQFILSSKKLLLSDSGFYLCAWSPGRGGQPQHFGDGTRLSIL.

V and J are TRBV19 and TRBJ1-6, with TRBD1 identical over 8 bases. This CDR3 contains 15 residues. Trimming removed 6 bases from V and 6 bases from J; junction bases left unmatched: 7. Per the germline V gene, CDR1 is LNHDA and CDR2 is SQIVND (reference sequence). CDR3: CASSLDRGRNSPLHF. CDR3 in DNA: TGTGCCAGTAGCCTCGACAGGGGACGTAATTCACCCCTCCACTTT.

This chain uses TRBV18 with TRBJ2-3, with 14 positions matching TRBD2. Trimming removed 2 bases from V and 1 base from J; junction bases left unmatched: 2. Germline CDR1 is KGHSH and CDR2 is LQKENI. The CDR3 runs to 17 residues. CDR3 bases: TGTGCCAGCTCACCAATGGGACTAGCGGGGGGCACAGATACGCAGTATTTT. Translation gives CASSPMGLAGGTDTQYF. Filled out from reference TRBV18 and TRBJ2-3, the complete variable domain reads NAGVMQNPRHLVRRRGQEARLRCSPMKGHSHVYWYRQLPEEGLKFMVYLQKENIIDESGMPKERFSAEFPKEGPSILRIQQVVRGDSAAYFCASSPMGLAGGTDTQYFGPGTRLTVL.

V usage is TRBV2 and J usage is TRBJ2-2; 10 bases match TRBD1. Germline V lookup: CDR1 SNHLY, CDR2 FYNNEI. This CDR3 is built from 13 residues. Trimming cost V 10 bases and J 8 bases; bases outside gene matches: 7. In DNA, the CDR3 is TGTGCCACCTCCGGGACAGGGGCGGGGGAGCTGTTTTTT. Protein sequence: CATSGTGAGELFF.

This sequence joins TRBV10-3 and TRBJ2-3, with TRBD1 matching over 9 bases. The CDR3 extends over 17 amino acids. Trimming removed 3 bases from V and 3 bases from J; junction bases left unmatched: 10. The germline V gene encodes CDR1 ENHRY and CDR2 SYGVKD. CDR3 region: CAISDPDRGFSTDTQYF. CDR3 DNA: TGTGCCATCAGTGACCCGGACAGGGGTTTCTCAACAGATACGCAGTATTTT.

The chain employs TRBV7-3 and TRBJ2-2; weak D call: TRBD2 (5 bases). V was clipped by 6 bases and J by 2 bases, with 19 bases between them. The CDR3 is 17 residues long. Germline V gene lookup returns CDR1 SGHTA and CDR2 FQGTGA. The DNA of the CDR3 is TGTGCCAGCAGTCCAAACGGACTGAAACTTAACACCGGGGAGCTGTTTTTT. Translating gives CASSPNGLKLNTGELFF.

This clone was observed once. This chain connects TRBV5-6 to TRBJ2-3; D gene uncertain. From germline, CDR1 is SGHDT and CDR2 YYEEEE. V dropped 0 bases and J dropped 2 bases, with 13 bases sitting between them. The CDR3 is made up of 16 amino acids. The CDR3 DNA reads TGTGCCAGCAGCTTGGGTCACTCCATAGCCACAGATACGCAGTATTTT. The encoded protein is CASSLGHSIATDTQYF.

The genes are TRBV5-1 and TRBJ1-2; D gene uncertain. Trimming pared 3 bases from V and 0 bases from J, leaving 12 bases between. Germline CDR1 is SGHRS and CDR2 is YFSETQ. The CDR3 consists of 15 residues. The CDR3 DNA is TGCGCCAGCAGCTCTAGCCAACCAGCTAACTATGGCTACACCTTC. It specifies CASSSSQPANYGYTF. Using reference TRBV5-1 and TRBJ1-2 for the parts outside the CDR3, the full variable domain is KAGVTQTPRYLIKTRGQQVTLSCSPISGHRSVSWYQQTPGQGLQFLFEYFSETQRNKGNFPGRFSGRQFSNSRSEMNVSTLELGDSALYLCASSSSQPANYGYTFGSGTRLTVV.

This clone was observed once. The chain carries TRBV28 and TRBJ2-7; weak D call: TRBD1 (6 bases). CDR1 is MDHEN and CDR2 is SYDVKM in the germline V gene. The CDR3 runs 15 residues. V gave up 5 bases and J gave up 3 bases, with 17 bases separating them. Here the CDR3 DNA reads TGTGCCAGCAGTGAAGGGACAAGTTATAGCTACGAGCAGTACTTC. Its translation is CASSEGTSYSYEQYF.